The 25 T cell receptor beta chains presented below share a single source sample, sequenced in a study of T cell clonality in common variable immunodeficiency. The protocol was immunoSEQ multiplex PCR, while the TCRdb copy is restricted to in-frame clones and leaves out a portion. Recorded here are tens of thousands of clones, none singletons. The sequenced material came from peripheral blood mononuclear cells. The receptor set was obtained from a person aged 18-70 years in good health.

In the case of this clone: The CDR3 end is not reached by the read, which stops 3 residues before it; the germline J gene fills it in. The rearrangement links TRBV6-1 to TRBJ1-2; TRBD1 matches at 7 bases. CDR3 length equals 15 residues. Germline CDR1 MNHNS, CDR2 SASEGT. The CDR3 sequence: CASSEAGGSYNDYTF. The sequenced CDR3 bases are TGTGCCAGCAGTGAAGCAGGGGGCTCCTACAATGAC.

Comments on this clone: The CDR3 end lies 3 residues beyond the end of the read and is filled in from the germline J gene. The chain is built from TRBV6-2 or TRBV6-3 and TRBJ2-7, with 11 bases lining up with TRBD1. Germline CDR1 is MNHEY and CDR2 is SVGEGT. The CDR3 consists of 14 residues. With V trimmed by 6 bases and J by 4 bases, 5 bases remained unmatched. The CDR3 bases that were read are TGTGCCAGCAGACGGACAGGGGGCAGGTACGAG. Translating it yields CASRRTGGRYE. The CDR3 as a whole reads CASRRTGGRYEQYF.

This clone was counted at least ten times. Read coverage stops 3 residues before the CDR3 terminus; the germline J gene supplies the remainder. J is TRBJ2-5 and V is TRBV12-3 or TRBV12-4; D ambiguous. This CDR3 comprises 13 residues. The V end lost 6 bases, the J end lost 5 bases, and 13 bases lay between the germline ends. CDR3 DNA, as far as it was read: TGTGCCAGCAGCCATACGTTTCGGGAGACC. Translating gives CASSHTFRET. From start to end, the CDR3 is CASSHTFRETQYF.

The chain's CDR3 is CASSPATGLNNEQFF. The part of the CDR3 DNA that was read is TGTGCCAGCAGCCCCGCCACGGGACTTAACAATGAG. J is TRBJ2-1 and V is TRBV5-4; possible D gene TRBD2, 6 bases. The DNA ends 3 residues before the CDR3 does, and the rest of the CDR3 is filled in from the germline J gene. The germline V and J ends were trimmed by 4 bases and 5 bases, with 16 bases remaining between them. CDR1 is SGHNT, CDR2 YYREEE, per germline (reference sequence). The CDR3 runs to 15 residues.

This clone was counted at least ten times. The read halts 3 residues ahead of the CDR3 end, with the missing end drawn from the germline J gene. This chain joins TRBV6-2 or TRBV6-3 and TRBJ2-1, with 8 bases matching TRBD2. The ends lost 4 bases at V and 9 bases at J; junction bases unmatched: 11. Per germline, CDR1 MNHEY and CDR2 SVGEGT. The CDR3 is 15 amino acids. CDR3 DNA (partial): TGTGCCAGCAGTTCCCAGCGGGAGCTCCAGCGTGAG. Its translation: CASSSQRELQRE. The full CDR3 protein reads CASSSQRELQREQFF.

This clone was seen many times. This chain's CDR3 is CASSVQGISNEQFF. The covered CDR3 bases are TGTGCCAGCAGCGTACAGGGTATCTCCAATGAG. The gene calls are TRBV7-9 and TRBJ2-1, with D tentatively TRBD1 (6 bases). The observed sequence ends 3 residues before the CDR3 terminus, with the missing tail filled in from the germline J gene. CDR3 size: 14 residues. Trimming stripped 5 bases from V and 6 bases from J, with 14 bases between. The germline gives CDR1 SEHNR, CDR2 FQNEAQ (reference sequence).

This clone came up many times. CDR3 DNA (partial): TGTGCCAGCAGAAATAGGGCGAGAGATGAGAAC. Its translation: CASRNRARDEN. The CDR3 in full is CASRNRARDENYTF. The chain has TRBV12-3 or TRBV12-4 and TRBJ1-2; D remains ambiguous. The read gets to within 3 residues of the CDR3 end, and the germline J gene fills in the rest. The CDR3 consists of 14 residues.

This clone was seen at least ten times. Sequencing ends 3 residues short of the CDR3 end; the germline J gene provides the rest. This chain connects TRBV12-3 or TRBV12-4 to TRBJ1-1; 7 bases fit TRBD1. V shed 6 bases and J 3 bases; nucleotides not matched to a gene: 13. This CDR3 comprises 16 residues. The CDR3 bases that were read are TGTGCCAGCAGCCCCCCACAGGGGCAGGGGGACACTGAA. Its protein is CASSPPQGQGDTE. The full CDR3 protein reads CASSPPQGQGDTEAFF.

In this sample, this clone turned up many times. The CDR3 extends 3 residues past the end of the read, so its final part is completed from the germline J gene. The chain joins TRBV20-1 to TRBJ2-2; 12 bases match TRBD2. Germline assignment: CDR1 DFQATT and CDR2 SNEGSKA (reference sequence). CDR3 length: 15 residues. Losses at the gene ends were 6 bases for V and 7 bases for J; bases not matched to a gene: 9. CDR3 bases read: TGCAGTGCCAGAATTAGACTAGCGGGAGTCGGGGAG. The encoded protein is CSARIRLAGVGE. In full, the CDR3 reads CSARIRLAGVGELFF.

This clone was seen ten or more times. The read stops 3 residues short of the end of the CDR3; the missing end is completed from the germline J gene. This rearrangement joins TRBV19 to TRBJ2-2, with D possibly matching TRBD2 (5 bases). The V end lost 6 bases, the J end lost 3 bases, and 11 bases lay between the germline ends. This CDR3 spans 14 amino acids. In germline, CDR1 is LNHDA, CDR2 SQIVND (reference sequence). Here the CDR3 reads CASRRAGYTGELFF. CDR3 bases read: TGTGCCAGTAGGAGGGCCGGATACACCGGGGAG. Full variable domain (outside the CDR3, taken from reference TRBV19 and TRBJ2-2): DGGITQSPKYLFRKEGQNVTLSCEQNLNHDAMYWYRQDPGQGLRLIYYSQIVNDFQKGDIAEGYSVSREKKESFPLTVTSAQKNPTAFYLCASRRAGYTGELFFGEGSRLTVL.

This clone was found many times. The read comes to an end 3 residues before the CDR3 does, leaving the germline J gene to fill in the end. V is TRBV9 and J is TRBJ2-5, with 8 bases aligning to TRBD2. This CDR3 has 15 residues. Germline CDR1 SGDLS, CDR2 YYNGEE. J lost 5 bases, V lost 4 bases, and 10 bases had no gene match. The CDR3 region is CASSYQTSVLETQYF. The CDR3 DNA, read in part, is TGTGCCAGCAGCTATCAGACTAGCGTGCTGGAGACC.

The table lists this clone with many counts. The missing CDR3 end, 3 residues past where the read stops, is filled in from the germline J gene. The genes are TRBV4-1 and TRBJ1-4, with 9 bases lining up with TRBD1. Germline CDR1 MGHRA, CDR2 YSYEKL. The V and J ends lost 4 bases and 7 bases, in that order; junction bases with no gene match: 7. The CDR3 length is 15 residues. The CDR3 DNA, read in part, is TGCGCCAGCAGCCCAACCGGGACAGGGCCTGAAAAA. Its protein product is CASSPTGTGPEK. The whole CDR3 sequence reads CASSPTGTGPEKLFF.

This clone was picked up many times. The read is 3 residues too short to cover the CDR3 end, so that end is filled in from the germline J gene. The chain couples TRBV28 to TRBJ2-5; TRBD2 agrees at 10 bases. The CDR3 is 16 amino acids. V lost 5 bases and J lost 3; bases outside the gene matches: 9. Per the germline V gene, CDR1 is MDHEN and CDR2 is SYDVKM. CDR3 DNA (partial): TGTGCCAGCAGTACGACCGTGCTAGCGGGAGAAGAGACC. Encoded protein: CASSTTVLAGEET. The CDR3, in full, reads CASSTTVLAGEETQYF.

There are many counts of this clone. With the read ending 3 residues before the CDR3 end, the germline J gene is used to fill in that end. This sequence joins TRBV14 and TRBJ1-1; D not certain. CDR1 SGHDN and CDR2 FVKESK come from the germline V gene. The germline V and J ends were trimmed by 0 bases and 7 bases, with 9 bases remaining between them. This CDR3 contains 13 residues. The CDR3 bases that were read are TGTGCCAGCAGCCAAGACACAGCCCTTGAA. Its protein is CASSQDTALE. The CDR3 as a whole reads CASSQDTALEAFF. Together with reference TRBV14 and TRBJ1-1, the CDR3 gives the full variable domain: EAGVTQFPSHSVIEKGQTVTLRCDPISGHDNLYWYRRVMGKEIKFLLHFVKESKQDESGMPNNRFLAERTGGTYSTLKVQPAELEDSGVYFCASSQDTALEAFFGQGTRLTVV.

This clone was recorded many times. Read coverage stops 3 residues before the CDR3 terminus; the germline J gene supplies the remainder. This chain joins TRBV6-2 or TRBV6-3 and TRBJ1-5, with D perhaps TRBD1 (5 bases). The CDR3 is 13 residues long. Germline assignment: CDR1 MNHEY and CDR2 SVGEGT. V lost 7 bases and J lost 3, with 10 bases in between. This chain's CDR3 is CASTLGHNQPQHF. The DNA read from the CDR3 is TGTGCCAGCACCCTCGGACACAATCAGCCC.

The sample holds many counts of this clone. The CDR3 end lies 3 residues beyond the end of the read and is filled in from the germline J gene. The J gene is TRBJ1-5, the V gene TRBV5-1; D uncertain. Trimming shortened V by 0 bases and J by 3 bases, and 7 bases separated the two germline ends. The CDR3 has 14 amino acids. CDR1 SGHRS and CDR2 YFSETQ come from the germline V gene. The CDR3 region is CASSLGQPNQPQHF. The covered CDR3 bases are TGCGCCAGCAGCTTGGGACAACCCAATCAGCCC.

In its sample, this clone was seen many times. The sequence runs out 3 residues before the end of the CDR3; the remainder is reconstructed from the germline J gene. The chain links TRBV20-1 to TRBJ1-5, with no clear D. The V gene lost 3 bases and the J gene lost 3 bases, with 9 bases spanning the gap. Per the germline V gene, CDR1 is DFQATT and CDR2 is SNEGSKA (reference sequence). The CDR3 extends over 13 amino acids. The CDR3: CSASGGLNQPQHF. Partial CDR3 DNA: TGCAGTGCTAGCGGAGGGCTCAATCAGCCC.

This clone was seen ten or more times. The read falls 3 residues short of the CDR3 end, and the missing part is taken from the germline J gene. The chain links TRBV19 to TRBJ2-7; 8 bases match TRBD2. With 5 bases clipped from V and 0 bases from J, the junction kept 6 bases outside the gene matches. This CDR3 spans 15 amino acids. The germline V gene encodes CDR1 LNHDA and CDR2 SQIVND (reference sequence). The CDR3 is CASSVQRGNSYEQYF. The sequenced CDR3 bases are TGTGCCAGTAGTGTCCAGCGGGGGAACTCCTACGAG.

This clone was detected ten times or more. CDR3 sequence reads: CAWSGLAGVGEQFF. The CDR3 DNA, read in part, is TGTGCCTGGAGCGGGCTAGCGGGAGTCGGTGAG. The rearrangement uses TRBV30 and TRBJ2-1, with 10 positions matching TRBD2. The CDR3 end is not reached by the read, which stops 3 residues before it; the germline J gene fills it in. Germline CDR1 is GTSNPN and CDR2 is SVGIG (reference sequence). CDR3 length equals 14 residues. V shed 3 bases, J shed 9 bases, and the junction held 8 bases outside the gene matches.

This clone was counted at least ten times. Read coverage stops 3 residues before the CDR3 terminus; the germline J gene supplies the remainder. The gene calls are TRBV5-1 and TRBJ1-1; 10 bases agree with TRBD1. CDR3 size: 14 residues. Germline V gives CDR1 SGHRS, CDR2 YFSETQ. V shed 4 bases, J shed 4 bases, and the junction held 4 bases outside the gene matches. The DNA read from the CDR3 is TGCGCCAGCAGCGAGGACAGGGGGAGCACTGAA. It specifies CASSEDRGSTE. The full CDR3 protein reads CASSEDRGSTEAFF.

This clone came up many times. Read sequence stops 3 residues before the CDR3 end, and the germline J gene provides the missing end. The V call is TRBV6-1, the J call TRBJ2-1, with TRBD2 matching over 15 bases. The J segment lost 7 bases and the V segment lost 4 bases, leaving 5 bases of the junction unmatched. CDR3 length equals 16 residues. Germline V gives CDR1 MNHNS, CDR2 SASEGT. The sequenced part of the CDR3 DNA is TGTGCCAGCAGTGGATTGGGACTAGCGGGGGGAAATGAG. It yields the protein CASSGLGLAGGNE. In full, the CDR3 reads CASSGLGLAGGNEQFF.

This clone was detected ten times or more. The observed sequence ends 3 residues before the CDR3 terminus, with the missing tail filled in from the germline J gene. V and J are TRBV7-6 and TRBJ2-5; 11 nucleotides match TRBD2. CDR1 SGHVS and CDR2 FNYEAQ come from the germline V gene. This CDR3 has 16 amino acids. V gave up 2 bases and J gave up 5 bases; unmatched junction bases: 7. The sequenced CDR3 bases are TGTGCCAGCAGCTTATTAGCGGGAGGGCCCGGTGAGACC. This sequence encodes CASSLLAGGPGET. The CDR3 in its entirety is CASSLLAGGPGETQYF. Together with reference TRBV7-6 and TRBJ2-5, the CDR3 gives the full variable domain: GAGVSQSPRYKVTKRGQDVALRCDPISGHVSLYWYRQALGQGPEFLTYFNYEAQQDKSGLPNDRFSAERPEGSISTLTIQRTEQRDSAMYRCASSLLAGGPGETQYFGPGTRLLVL.

This clone came up many times. Read coverage stops 3 residues before the CDR3 terminus; the germline J gene supplies the remainder. V and J are TRBV12-3 or TRBV12-4 and TRBJ1-2; the D gene is possibly TRBD1 (5 bases). V lost 6 bases and J lost 2, with 10 bases in between. The CDR3 is 13 residues long. CDR3 bases read: TGTGCCAGCAGCTCTGACAGCAACTATGGC. Protein product: CASSSDSNYG. Given in full, the CDR3 is CASSSDSNYGYTF.

This clone was seen ten or more times. The sequenced fragment ends 3 residues before the CDR3 boundary, so the rest is inferred from the germline J gene. The chain has TRBV19 and TRBJ1-5; D possibly corresponds to TRBD1 (5 bases). Germline CDR1 and CDR2: LNHDA and SQIVND (reference sequence). Trimming pared 8 bases from V and 3 bases from J, leaving 26 bases between. The CDR3 covers 18 residues. CDR3 sequence: CASRLTGRPVFDNQPQHF. The CDR3 DNA, read in part, is TGTGCCAGTCGCCTCACAGGTCGCCCTGTATTCGACAATCAGCCC. The full variable domain, in which reference TRBV19 and TRBJ1-5 provide the parts outside the CDR3, is DGGITQSPKYLFRKEGQNVTLSCEQNLNHDAMYWYRQDPGQGLRLIYYSQIVNDFQKGDIAEGYSVSREKKESFPLTVTSAQKNPTAFYLCASRLTGRPVFDNQPQHFGDGTRLSIL.

This clone was observed many times. The DNA ends 3 residues before the CDR3 does, and the rest of the CDR3 is filled in from the germline J gene. The chain has TRBV5-1 and TRBJ2-1, with D possibly being TRBD1 (6 bases). Germline V gene data show CDR1 as SGHRS and CDR2 as YFSETQ. This CDR3 spans 15 amino acids. V shed 3 bases and J shed 3 bases, with 13 bases lying between them. The CDR3 reads CASSSGELRYNEQFF. Incomplete CDR3 DNA: TGCGCCAGCAGCTCAGGGGAGTTACGCTACAATGAG.